What follows are 10 T cell receptor beta chains derived from one specimen sequenced in a study of T-cell reconstitution after alpha-beta-depleted transplantation in children (dated by TCRdb to the mid-2010s). Interpreted using the paper, the treatment or condition label stands for: allogeneic hematopoietic cell transplantation with graft depleted of TCRalphabeta T cells and CD19 B cells. Library construction relied on PCR. TCRdb records Illumina HiSeq 2500 as the sequencer. TCR libraries were prepared with molecular barcoding, using unique molecular identifiers to normalize TCRbeta repertoire quantification. Starting from the raw public reads, TCRdb applied fastp trimming at Q25, assembled clones with MiXCR and retained in-frame beta chains. Entries are consolidated by CDR3 protein sequence, retaining the most common genes and DNA. In this sample the table shows approximately 800,000 distinct CDR3 sequences, roughly 15% of which occur a single time. In total, the top ten clones hold approximately 4.5% of the sample.

Sequencing was performed on PBMCs, mostly from graft donor cells, taken 360 days after TCRalphabeta/CD19-depleted stem cell transplant. All receptors come from a male patient younger than 18 who had a stem cell transplant for acute lymphoblastic leukemia, so the T cells may come from the graft donor.

This chain uses TRBV24-1 with TRBJ2-5; 7 bases line up with TRBD2. With V trimmed by 0 bases and J by 7 bases, 4 bases remained unmatched. This CDR3 has 14 amino acids. Germline CDR1 is KGHDR and CDR2 is SFDVKD. CDR3 sequence reads: CATSDLGGGVTQYF. For the CDR3, the DNA is TGTGCCACCAGTGATTTGGGGGGAGGGGTGACCCAGTACTTC.

The chain is built from TRBV4-2 and TRBJ2-1, with 8 bases lining up with TRBD2. Germline CDR1 LGHNA, CDR2 YNFKEQ. V shed 5 bases, J shed 7 bases, and the junction held 13 bases outside the gene matches. CDR3 length: 16 residues. The CDR3 region has the DNA TGTGCCAGCAGCGGGGGATGGGACGGGAGGGTAAATGAGCAGTTCTTC. The encoded protein is CASSGGWDGRVNEQFF.

This clonotype was seen more than once but under ten times. The rearrangement links TRBV18 to TRBJ2-2; weak D call: TRBD2 (6 bases). Germline V gene data show CDR1 as KGHSH and CDR2 as LQKENI. V shed 9 bases and J shed 5 bases, with 13 bases lying between them. This CDR3 region has 13 residues. The CDR3 loop reads CARREDGTGELFF. For the CDR3, the DNA is TGTGCCAGGCGGGAAGACGGAACCGGGGAGCTGTTTTTT.

J is TRBJ2-3 and V is TRBV27; weak D call: TRBD2 (6 bases). Germline V lookup: CDR1 MNHEY, CDR2 SMNVEV (reference sequence). V lost 3 bases, J lost 0 bases, and 7 bases lay in between. The CDR3 has 14 amino acids. CDR3 region: CASSFRESTDTQYF. DNA of the CDR3: TGTGCCAGCAGTTTCCGGGAGAGCACAGATACGCAGTATTTT.

The V and J genes are TRBV29-1 and TRBJ1-2; D unresolved. Germline-derived CDR1 and CDR2 are SQVTM and ANQGSEA. Trimming shortened V by 0 bases and J by 5 bases, and 13 bases separated the two germline ends. The CDR3 totals 14 residues. The CDR3 DNA reads as TGCAGCGTTGAAGATCTACCCCCACTGTATGGCTACACCTTC. As protein: CSVEDLPPLYGYTF.

In this sample, this clonotype turned up a few times. The chain carries TRBV11-2 and TRBJ2-1; 7 bases fit TRBD1. The CDR3 is made up of 15 amino acids. V trimming: 5 bases; J trimming: 8 bases; junction bases outside the gene matches: 12. Germline lookup yields CDR1 SGHAT and CDR2 FQNNGV. The CDR3 spells CASSDIRQGRHEQFF. The CDR3 bases are TGTGCCAGCAGCGACATAAGACAGGGTAGACATGAGCAGTTCTTC.

The table lists this clonotype with many counts. CDR3 coding DNA: TGTGCCAGCAGTTCCCCACTAGCGGCCCACATTGATACGCAGTATTTT. This codes for CASSSPLAAHIDTQYF. The V and J genes are TRBV12-3 or TRBV12-4 and TRBJ2-3; 8 nucleotides line up with TRBD2. The CDR3 is 16 amino acids. V was pared by 4 bases and J by 6 bases, with 12 bases of the junction left unmatched.

In its sample, this clonotype was seen a few times. The chain uses TRBV20-1 and TRBJ2-7; D gene ambiguous. V was shortened by 3 bases and J by 13 bases, with 16 bases between the two germline ends. The CDR3 covers 11 residues. Germline CDR1 is DFQATT and CDR2 is SNEGSKA (reference sequence). Here the CDR3 reads CSASRSPELYF. The CDR3 DNA sequence: TGCAGTGCTAGCAGGAGCCCTGAATTATACTTC.

This clonotype was observed many times. The chain carries TRBV5-1 and TRBJ1-1; 9 bases match TRBD1. The junction had 5 bases not matched to a gene; V was cut back by 8 bases and J by 0 bases. Germline CDR1 reads SGHRS; CDR2 reads YFSETQ. The CDR3 has 14 amino acids. This CDR3 reads CASQTGGMNTEAFF. CDR3 nucleotides: TGCGCCAGTCAGACAGGGGGTATGAACACTGAAGCTTTCTTT.

This clonotype was observed at least ten times. The chain combines TRBV6-4 with TRBJ2-2; maybe TRBD2 (5 bases). There are 15 residues in the CDR3. CDR1 is MRHNA and CDR2 is SNTAGT in the germline V gene. Trimming stripped 1 base from V and 3 bases from J, with 9 bases between. CDR3 in amino acids: CASSDCADYTGELFF. CDR3 bases: TGTGCCAGCAGTGACTGCGCGGACTACACCGGGGAGCTGTTTTTT.